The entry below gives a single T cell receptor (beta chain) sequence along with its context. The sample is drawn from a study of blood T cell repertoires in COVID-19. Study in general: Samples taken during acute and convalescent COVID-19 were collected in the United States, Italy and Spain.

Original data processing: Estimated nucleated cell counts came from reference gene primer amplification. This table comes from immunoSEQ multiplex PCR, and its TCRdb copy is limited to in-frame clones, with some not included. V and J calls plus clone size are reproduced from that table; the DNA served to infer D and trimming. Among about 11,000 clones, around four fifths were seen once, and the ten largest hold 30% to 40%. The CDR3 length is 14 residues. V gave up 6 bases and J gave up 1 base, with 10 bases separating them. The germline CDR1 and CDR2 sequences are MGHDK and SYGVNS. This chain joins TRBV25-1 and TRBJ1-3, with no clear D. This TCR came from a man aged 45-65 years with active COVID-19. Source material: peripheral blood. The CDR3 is CASRRSQSGNTIYF. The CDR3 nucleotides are TGTGCCAGCAGACGTTCCCAGTCTGGAAACACCATATATTTT.